The present entry profiles one TCR beta chain with its context. No antigen is known for it. No base qualities exist here, and no much larger clone lies one base off it. This entry comes from a study of control samples from healthy donors and cancer patients (TCRdb year 2020). Counted from cysteine to phenylalanine, this CDR3 has 12 amino acids. Just CDR3 DNA is preserved here, 36 bases in frame from base 1. Trimming removed 4 bases from V and 5 bases from J, leaving 9 bases between the germline ends. Receptors were amplified or captured by the immunoSEQ multiplex PCR assay. TCRdb retrieved this table from immuneACCESS and kept in-frame rearrangements only. Not all clones are present; in checked studies, unresolved V genes account for under half, and no reason is known for the remainder. Present in this sample are approximately 170,000 clones, roughly 92% of which were seen just once. 1.4% of the sample is held by the ten biggest clonotypes.

What was sequenced was blood. The V and J genes are TRBV12-3 or TRBV12-4 and TRBJ2-7; confidence is insufficient to name the D gene. This TCR came from a man under 40 in good health. The encoded CDR3 is CASSWVPHEQYF. The DNA is as follows: TGTGCCAGCAGTTGGGTGCCCCACGAGCAGTACTTC.